This section outlines one TCR beta chain sequence together with its context. This specimen comes from a study of OX40 agonist ivuxolimab in advanced cancers. With 5 bases removed from V and 4 bases from J, the gap between germline ends came to 17 bases. Germline loops: CDR1 MNHNS, CDR2 SASEGT. This CDR3 has 15 amino acids. At baseline, cycle 4 day 1, and cycle 7 day 1, blood was sampled. Sequencing was performed with immunoSEQ multiplex PCR; in TCRdb, only in-frame clones are kept and a portion is missing. The repertoire holds 75,000 to 100,000 clones, with roughly nine tenths as singletons. The sequence derives from an adult with an advanced solid tumor such as melanoma, head and neck, liver or kidney cancer. The starting material was CD4+ or CD8+ T cells sorted from blood, obtained in a trial of the OX40 agonist ivuxolimab. The chain combines TRBV6-1 with TRBJ1-1; tentative D call: TRBD1 (6 bases). The DNA of the CDR3 is TGTGCCAGCAGTACGGACAGAAGGGCCAGCACTGAAGCTTTCTTT. This gives the protein CASSTDRRASTEAFF.